These T cell receptor beta chains were read from a single sample in a study of T cells in Graves' hyperthyroidism and ophthalmopathy. TCRdb redid the calling of the multiplex PCR reads with MiXCR, one entry per CDR3 protein. The table has some 370,000 distinct CDR3 sequences, 17% seen once; the top ten hold about a third. The sequenced sample consisted of blood. The receptors were gathered from a woman under 40 with Graves' hyperthyroidism that later progressed to Graves' ophthalmopathy. CDR3s include the opening cysteine and the closing phenylalanine or tryptophan. Each record gives: D gene, clone size, V gene, J gene, CDR3 DNA, CDR3 protein. The D gene is left open where the match is weak. Clone size is shown for a subset of rows, as once, few, many or a class of expanded clone.

d_gene: -
abundance: many
v_gene: TRBV7-9
j_gene: TRBJ2-3
CDR3nt: TGTGCCAGCAGCTTTTCGGGTTCAGATACGCAGTATTTT
CDR3aa: CASSFSGSDTQYF

d_gene: TRBD1
abundance: many
v_gene: TRBV10-3
j_gene: TRBJ1-4
CDR3nt: TGTGCCATCAGTGATGTAGCCGGGACAGCTAATGAAAAACTGTTTTTT
CDR3aa: CAISDVAGTANEKLFF

d_gene: TRBD1
abundance: few
v_gene: TRBV19
j_gene: TRBJ1-5
CDR3nt: TGTGCCAGTAGTGCGTTGACAGGGTTCCAGCCCCAGCATTTT
CDR3aa: CASSALTGFQPQHF

d_gene: -
abundance: many
v_gene: TRBV6-1
j_gene: TRBJ1-4
CDR3nt: TGTGCCAGCAGTAAAAGTCATTTTGCAACTAATGAAAAACTGTTTTTT
CDR3aa: CASSKSHFATNEKLFF

d_gene: -
abundance: many
v_gene: TRBV30
j_gene: TRBJ1-2
CDR3nt: TGTGCCTGGAGTGCCGGGTACTATGGCTACACCTTC
CDR3aa: CAWSAGYYGYTF

d_gene: TRBD1
abundance: many
v_gene: TRBV30
j_gene: TRBJ2-3
CDR3nt: TGTGCCTGGGGACAGGGTATGAGAGATACGCAGTATTTT
CDR3aa: CAWGQGMRDTQYF

d_gene: TRBD2
abundance: many
v_gene: TRBV12-3/TRBV12-4
j_gene: TRBJ2-1
CDR3nt: TGTGCCAGCAGTCACTATAGCGGGAGGGCCGACAATGAGCAGTTCTTC
CDR3aa: CASSHYSGRADNEQFF

d_gene: TRBD1
abundance: many
v_gene: TRBV2
j_gene: TRBJ1-2
CDR3nt: TGTGCCAGCAGTGAAGTCGCACAGGGGGCGAGTGGCTACACCTTC
CDR3aa: CASSEVAQGASGYTF

d_gene: -
abundance: -
v_gene: TRBV20-1
j_gene: TRBJ2-1
CDR3nt: TGCAGTGCTCGGCTGGGGCAGTTCTTC
CDR3aa: CSARLGQFF

d_gene: TRBD1
abundance: many
v_gene: TRBV19
j_gene: TRBJ1-1
CDR3nt: TGTGCCAGTATTAATGGGGGACAGACTGTCGAAGCTTTCTTT
CDR3aa: CASINGGQTVEAFF

d_gene: -
abundance: many
v_gene: TRBV9
j_gene: TRBJ2-1
CDR3nt: TGTGCCAGCAGCGTAGCTGGCACCAATGAGCAGTTCTTC
CDR3aa: CASSVAGTNEQFF

d_gene: TRBD2
abundance: few
v_gene: TRBV4-1
j_gene: TRBJ2-3
CDR3nt: TGCGCCAGTGGAGAACTAGCGGGAACGGATACGCAGTATTTT
CDR3aa: CASGELAGTDTQYF

d_gene: -
abundance: many
v_gene: TRBV10-3
j_gene: TRBJ1-4
CDR3nt: TGTGCCATCAGTGTGGCGGACAGTCCTAATGAAAAACTGTTTTTT
CDR3aa: CAISVADSPNEKLFF

d_gene: -
abundance: -
v_gene: TRBV6-1
j_gene: TRBJ2-2
CDR3nt: TGTGCCAGCAGTCCCTCTACGGGGAAACTGTTTTTT
CDR3aa: CASSPSTGKLFF

d_gene: -
abundance: -
v_gene: TRBV30
j_gene: TRBJ1-3
CDR3nt: TGTGCCTGGAGTGCGGGGCAGCCGGGAAGAAACACCATATATTTT
CDR3aa: CAWSAGQPGRNTIYF

d_gene: -
abundance: -
v_gene: TRBV6-1
j_gene: TRBJ1-2
CDR3nt: TGTGCCAGCAGTGAAAATTGGGGTTCGTTTGACTATGGCTACACCTTC
CDR3aa: CASSENWGSFDYGYTF

d_gene: -
abundance: many
v_gene: TRBV27
j_gene: TRBJ2-5
CDR3nt: TGTGCCAGCAGTTTATTTGGGGAGAGGGAGGAGACCCAGTACTTC
CDR3aa: CASSLFGEREETQYF

d_gene: -
abundance: -
v_gene: TRBV2
j_gene: TRBJ2-5
CDR3nt: TGTGCCTGCTCTCCGAGGGCCGGGGAGACCCAGTACTTC
CDR3aa: CACSPRAGETQYF

d_gene: -
abundance: many
v_gene: TRBV7-8
j_gene: TRBJ2-1
CDR3nt: TGTGCCAGCAGCTTAGCGGGGGGGCCAAGGTCCTACAATGAGCAGTTCTTC
CDR3aa: CASSLAGGPRSYNEQFF

d_gene: -
abundance: -
v_gene: TRBV5-1
j_gene: TRBJ2-2
CDR3nt: TGCGCCAGCAGCCCATGGACAGAACACAACGGGGAGCTGTTTTTT
CDR3aa: CASSPWTEHNGELFF

d_gene: TRBD1
abundance: many
v_gene: TRBV4-1
j_gene: TRBJ1-1
CDR3nt: TGCGCCAGCAGCCCATGGACAGGGGAAACTGAAGCTTTCTTT
CDR3aa: CASSPWTGETEAFF

d_gene: -
abundance: many
v_gene: TRBV6-1
j_gene: TRBJ1-1
CDR3nt: TGTGCCAGCAGTGCGGGTAGTTTGAACACTGAAGCTTTCTTT
CDR3aa: CASSAGSLNTEAFF

d_gene: TRBD2
abundance: many
v_gene: TRBV12-3/TRBV12-4
j_gene: TRBJ2-3
CDR3nt: TGTGCCAGCAGTTGGGCCAGCTGGACTAGCGGGAACTCACCCGACACAGATACGCAGTATTTT
CDR3aa: CASSWASWTSGNSPDTDTQYF

d_gene: TRBD2
abundance: many
v_gene: TRBV9
j_gene: TRBJ2-1
CDR3nt: TGTGCCAGCAGCGTCACCGGGGGGGCTTTCTACAATGAGCAGTTCTTC
CDR3aa: CASSVTGGAFYNEQFF

d_gene: TRBD1
abundance: few
v_gene: TRBV4-1
j_gene: TRBJ2-6
CDR3nt: TGCGCCAGCAGCCAAGTACAGGGGGCATCTGGGGCCAACGTCCTGACTTTC
CDR3aa: CASSQVQGASGANVLTF

d_gene: TRBD1
abundance: -
v_gene: TRBV4-1
j_gene: TRBJ1-1
CDR3nt: TGCGCCAGCAGCGAGGGGACAGGTCTTCAACTCATGAACACTGAAGCTTTCTTT
CDR3aa: CASSEGTGLQLMNTEAFF

d_gene: -
abundance: -
v_gene: TRBV18
j_gene: TRBJ1-3
CDR3nt: TGTGCCAGCTCACTTTTGGGACTTCTCTCTGGAAACACCATATATTTT
CDR3aa: CASSLLGLLSGNTIYF

d_gene: -
abundance: -
v_gene: TRBV7-6
j_gene: TRBJ2-3
CDR3nt: TGTGCCAGCAGTTACGAGGCACAGTGGACAGATACGCAGTATTTT
CDR3aa: CASSYEAQWTDTQYF

d_gene: -
abundance: -
v_gene: TRBV2
j_gene: TRBJ2-7
CDR3nt: TGTGCCAGCAACGGGCAAAACTCCTACGAGCAGTACTTC
CDR3aa: CASNGQNSYEQYF

d_gene: -
abundance: few
v_gene: TRBV18
j_gene: TRBJ1-6
CDR3nt: TGTGCCAGTTCAGGGTATAATTCACCCCTCCACTTT
CDR3aa: CASSGYNSPLHF

d_gene: TRBD1
abundance: -
v_gene: TRBV20-1
j_gene: TRBJ2-7
CDR3nt: TGCAGTGCTAGCCTTATTACGGGACAGGGCTACGAGCAGTACTTC
CDR3aa: CSASLITGQGYEQYF

d_gene: -
abundance: -
v_gene: TRBV3-1
j_gene: TRBJ1-6
CDR3nt: TGTGCCAGCAGCCAAGGACAAAGAAATTCACCCCTCCACTTT
CDR3aa: CASSQGQRNSPLHF

d_gene: TRBD1
abundance: -
v_gene: TRBV27
j_gene: TRBJ1-5
CDR3nt: TGTGCCAGCAGTTTATCACTCCGGGACAGGGGGCCTTATAGCAATCAGCCCCAGCATTTT
CDR3aa: CASSLSLRDRGPYSNQPQHF

d_gene: -
abundance: many
v_gene: TRBV28
j_gene: TRBJ1-5
CDR3nt: TGTGCCAGCAGTTTTTGGTCTATGCGGGACGGAAATCAGCCCCAGCATTTT
CDR3aa: CASSFWSMRDGNQPQHF

d_gene: -
abundance: -
v_gene: TRBV12-3/TRBV12-4
j_gene: TRBJ2-1
CDR3nt: TGTGCCAGCAGTCCCTGGGACCAGGTCGCTGGTAATGAGCAGTTCTTC
CDR3aa: CASSPWDQVAGNEQFF

d_gene: -
abundance: many
v_gene: TRBV24-1
j_gene: TRBJ1-1
CDR3nt: TGTGCCACCAGTGATTTCAGGACAGATGACAACACTGAAGCTTTCTTT
CDR3aa: CATSDFRTDDNTEAFF

d_gene: TRBD1
abundance: few
v_gene: TRBV7-9
j_gene: TRBJ1-5
CDR3nt: TGTGCCAGCAGCCAAACAGGGGGCGATCAGCCCCAGCATTTT
CDR3aa: CASSQTGGDQPQHF

d_gene: TRBD2
abundance: many
v_gene: TRBV20-1
j_gene: TRBJ2-7
CDR3nt: TGCAGTGCTCGGGGACTAGGCTACGAGCAGTACTTC
CDR3aa: CSARGLGYEQYF

d_gene: -
abundance: -
v_gene: TRBV20-1
j_gene: TRBJ1-2
CDR3nt: TGCAGTGCTCTTGACAGGAACTATGGCTACACCTTC
CDR3aa: CSALDRNYGYTF

d_gene: TRBD1
abundance: -
v_gene: TRBV6-1
j_gene: TRBJ2-5
CDR3nt: TGTGCCAGCAGTGAACAGACAGGGGGTCTAGAGACCCAGTACTTC
CDR3aa: CASSEQTGGLETQYF

d_gene: TRBD1
abundance: -
v_gene: TRBV5-1
j_gene: TRBJ1-1
CDR3nt: TGCGCCAGCAGCTTGGGTCCGGGACAGGGACCCACTGAAGCTTTCTTT
CDR3aa: CASSLGPGQGPTEAFF

d_gene: TRBD1
abundance: few
v_gene: TRBV11-2
j_gene: TRBJ1-5
CDR3nt: TGTGCCAGCAGCCCATCACACCACGGAGGGGGCATGGATCAGCCCCAGCATTTT
CDR3aa: CASSPSHHGGGMDQPQHF

d_gene: -
abundance: many
v_gene: TRBV18
j_gene: TRBJ2-3
CDR3nt: TGTGCCAGCTCACCCGAGGTCGCAGATACGCAGTATTTT
CDR3aa: CASSPEVADTQYF

d_gene: -
abundance: many
v_gene: TRBV10-3
j_gene: TRBJ2-2
CDR3nt: TGTGCCATCAGTGAGGGGGAAGTCGGGGAGCTGTTTTTT
CDR3aa: CAISEGEVGELFF

d_gene: TRBD2
abundance: few
v_gene: TRBV20-1
j_gene: TRBJ2-1
CDR3nt: TGCAGTGCTAGTGGGGGGGATAACTACAATGAGCAGTTCTTC
CDR3aa: CSASGGDNYNEQFF

d_gene: -
abundance: many
v_gene: TRBV24-1
j_gene: TRBJ2-7
CDR3nt: TGTGCCACCAGTGATGAGGGAGACGAGCAGTACTTC
CDR3aa: CATSDEGDEQYF

d_gene: -
abundance: few
v_gene: TRBV20-1
j_gene: TRBJ2-1
CDR3nt: TGCAGTGCTAGAGATGCGACCTACAATGAGCAGTTCTTC
CDR3aa: CSARDATYNEQFF

d_gene: -
abundance: few
v_gene: TRBV7-8
j_gene: TRBJ2-1
CDR3nt: TGTGCCAGCAGCTGGTCTTACAATGAGCAGTTCTTC
CDR3aa: CASSWSYNEQFF

d_gene: -
abundance: few
v_gene: TRBV2
j_gene: TRBJ2-2
CDR3nt: TGTGCCAGCAGTGAACTGGGATACACCGGGGAGCTGTTTTTT
CDR3aa: CASSELGYTGELFF

d_gene: TRBD1
abundance: few
v_gene: TRBV29-1
j_gene: TRBJ1-5
CDR3nt: TGCAGCGTCACGATGGGGACAGAATATAGCAATCAGCCCCAGCATTTT
CDR3aa: CSVTMGTEYSNQPQHF